This T cell receptor (beta chain) emerged from a study of T-cell reconstitution after alpha-beta-depleted transplantation in children. Overall study findings and caveats: Day-60 TCRbeta diversity that was high in some patients was derived from surviving recipient T cells and thymic progenitors. The study reportedly traced alpha-beta T cells about two months after transplant to several hundred expanded graft clones. Once a year had passed after transplant, T-cell counts and diversity came mostly from newly produced T cells.

The V and J ends lost 2 bases and 8 bases respectively, with 4 bases between them. Germline V gene sequence: CDR1 SEHNR, CDR2 FQNEAQ (reference sequence). The CDR3 has 11 residues. This clonotype was recorded many times. Antigen unknown. Unique molecular identifiers featured in how the TCRbeta library was prepared. TCRdb reprocessed the PCR reads with MiXCR, giving one entry per CDR3 protein. Of over 45,000 distinct CDR3 sequences detected, under 6.5% appear once; the ten largest clones hold about 33%. Specimen: PBMCs, mostly from graft donor cells, collected 60 days after TCRalphabeta/CD19-depleted stem cell transplant. The origin of this receptor is a female patient aged 2-15 years who had a stem cell transplant for aplastic anemia, so the T cells may come from the graft donor. The chain uses TRBV7-9 and TRBJ1-3; D not certain. The CDR3 DNA reads TGTGCCAGCAGCTTAAAGGACACCATATATTTT. This sequence encodes CASSLKDTIYF.